This T cell receptor beta chain is drawn from a study of CD8+ T cells in alopecia areata. The treatment denotes: oral pan-JAK inhibitor, 5-10 mg twice daily. The CDR3 is made up of 13 amino acids. The ends were cut back, 4 bases at V and 1 base at J, with 10 bases in the middle. Looked up from germline, CDR1 is SQVTM and CDR2 is ANQGSEA. Isolated RNA was reverse transcribed into cDNA used as the sequencing template. Repertoires were generated with immunoSEQ multiplex PCR, while TCRdb's copy carries only in-frame clones and drops some. The profile shows about 190,000 clones, more than 55% of them singletons.

This receptor was obtained from a human donor with alopecia areata. Material: CD4+ T cells sorted from blood, obtained at week 4, from a patient treated with tofacitinib. The chain is built from TRBV29-1 and TRBJ1-1; no clear D. CDR3 sequence reads: CSVGQIRNTEAFF. The CDR3 DNA sequence: TGCAGCGTTGGTCAGATCCGGAACACTGAAGCTTTCTTT.